This T cell receptor (beta chain) was recovered during a study of shared clonotypes between healthy human individuals. The CDR3 consists of 18 residues. Germline V lookup: CDR1 SGHRS, CDR2 YFSETQ. With 0 bases clipped from V and 0 bases from J, the junction kept 9 bases outside the gene matches. Only in-frame clones appear in the TCRdb table, and some are missing; sequencing was by immunoSEQ multiplex PCR. Of some 2,400,000 clones in the sample, around 95% were seen once. V is TRBV5-1 and J is TRBJ1-2, with TRBD1 matching over 9 bases. This TCR was recovered from a man between 18 and 35 years old in good health. Sequences were obtained from naive CD4+ T cells sorted from blood. Regarding subset: CD45RA+ positively selected. The DNA for the CDR3 is TGCGCCAGCAGCTTGGCCGGAACAGGGGGCAAGGCTAACTATGGCTACACCTTC. Its translation is CASSLAGTGGKANYGYTF.